These T cell receptor beta chains were read from a single sample in a study of cytomegalovirus exposure and HLA in healthy donors. Measured with immunoSEQ multiplex PCR; TCRdb has only the in-frame clones, and not every one. The sample records about 150,000 clones, approximately 81% being singletons. Sequencing used PBMCs. These receptors came from a middle-aged woman in good health and CMV-seropositive. Both conserved end residues are part of each CDR3. Each record gives: J gene, V gene, clone size, D gene, CDR3 protein, CDR3 DNA. A D gene is named only where the DNA matches it firmly. Size tells how often a clone was seen (once, few, many) or the class of an expanded clone, and some rows leave it out.

TRBJ1-1	TRBV7-3	-	-	CASSLGGAGNTEAFF	TGTGCCAGCAGCTTAGGGGGGGCCGGGAACACTGAAGCTTTCTTT
TRBJ2-7	TRBV28	-	TRBD2	CASSRLAGTSYEQYF	TGTGCCAGCAGTCGACTAGCGGGGACCTCCTACGAGCAGTACTTC
TRBJ2-7	TRBV6-1	-	TRBD1	CASRAGQDHEQYF	TGTGCCAGCAGGGCCGGACAGGACCACGAGCAGTACTTC
TRBJ2-2	TRBV11-2	-	-	CASSLQLAGELFF	TGTGCCAGCAGCTTACAGTTGGCCGGGGAGCTGTTTTTT
TRBJ1-5	TRBV10-2	once	-	CASKTSSNQPQHF	TGCGCCAGCAAGACTTCTAGCAATCAGCCCCAGCATTTT
TRBJ1-1	TRBV5-1	once	-	CASSLGPGGGREAFF	TGCGCCAGCAGCTTGGGGCCAGGCGGAGGACGGGAAGCTTTCTTT
TRBJ1-5	TRBV18	-	TRBD1	CASSPPGQGASQPQHF	TGTGCCAGCTCACCACCAGGCCAGGGGGCAAGTCAGCCCCAGCATTTT
TRBJ2-1	TRBV7-2	once	TRBD1	CASSITGTGYVFF	TGTGCCAGCAGCATCACCGGGACAGGGTATGTGTTCTTC
TRBJ2-5	TRBV6-1	-	-	CASLVGAGETQYF	TGTGCCAGCCTCGTGGGAGCGGGAGAGACCCAGTACTTC
TRBJ2-1	TRBV6-6	-	TRBD1	CASSLLTGIRYNEQFF	TGTGCCAGCAGCTTACTGACAGGGATTCGATACAATGAGCAGTTCTTC
TRBJ1-4	TRBV19	-	TRBD1	CASSRQGHEKLFF	TGTGCCAGTTCGAGACAGGGTCATGAAAAACTGTTTTTT
TRBJ1-1	TRBV6-1	-	-	CASRATLGTEAFF	TGTGCCAGCAGAGCGACCCTCGGCACTGAAGCTTTCTTT
TRBJ1-2	TRBV6-4	-	TRBD1	CASTRSPGQGSYGYTF	TGTGCCAGCACGAGATCACCGGGACAGGGGAGCTATGGCTACACCTTC
TRBJ2-5	TRBV9	-	TRBD2	CASSPGIAGRETQYF	TGTGCCAGCAGCCCAGGAATAGCGGGACGAGAGACCCAGTACTTC
TRBJ2-2	TRBV7-9	once	-	CASSRTAANTGELFF	TGTGCCAGCAGCCGCACAGCAGCCAACACCGGGGAGCTGTTTTTT
TRBJ1-6	TRBV7-8	-	-	CASSSRERGGDSPLHF	TGTGCCAGCAGCTCCCGGGAACGGGGCGGGGATTCACCCCTCCACTTT
TRBJ2-3	TRBV14	-	-	CASSQDWQGSTDTQYF	TGTGCCAGCAGCCAAGATTGGCAGGGAAGCACAGATACGCAGTATTTT
TRBJ2-2	TRBV6-1	-	-	CASSESLGDTGELFF	TGTGCCAGCAGTGAAAGTTTAGGGGACACCGGGGAGCTGTTTTTT
TRBJ2-7	TRBV11-2	-	-	CASSPMYEQYF	TGTGCCAGCAGCCCCATGTACGAGCAGTACTTC
TRBJ2-5	TRBV19	-	-	CASSIGGQETQYF	TGTGCCAGTAGTATCGGCGGACAAGAGACCCAGTACTTC
TRBJ2-7	TRBV6-5	-	-	CAAAQGIRYEQYF	TGTGCCGCGGCACAGGGTATTAGGTACGAGCAGTACTTC
TRBJ1-1	TRBV20-1	-	-	CSAGQPEAFF	TGCAGTGCCGGACAGCCGGAAGCTTTCTTT
TRBJ1-1	TRBV5-1	-	-	CASSLNEINTEAFF	TGCGCCAGCAGCTTGAATGAGATTAACACTGAAGCTTTCTTT
TRBJ2-7	TRBV6-6	-	-	CASSSAYEQYF	TGTGCCAGCAGTTCCGCCTACGAGCAGTACTTC
TRBJ2-1	TRBV4-3	-	-	CASSQVTYNEQFF	TGCGCCAGCAGCCAAGTTACTTACAATGAGCAGTTCTTC
TRBJ1-2	TRBV6-5	-	-	CASSYHPGQPYGYTF	TGTGCCAGCAGTTACCACCCCGGACAGCCTTATGGCTACACCTTC
TRBJ1-4	TRBV5-8	-	TRBD1	CASSLQGFNEKLFF	TGTGCCAGCAGCTTACAGGGGTTTAATGAAAAACTGTTTTTT
TRBJ2-5	TRBV30	-	-	CAWSVQYQETQYF	TGTGCCTGGAGTGTACAATACCAAGAGACCCAGTACTTC
TRBJ1-6	TRBV7-6	-	TRBD1	CASSADRGGSPLHF	TGTGCCAGCAGCGCTGACAGGGGTGGTTCACCCCTCCACTTT
TRBJ1-2	TRBV5-5	-	TRBD1	CASSLVSGQGDGYTF	TGTGCCAGCAGCTTGGTATCGGGACAGGGGGATGGCTACACCTTC
TRBJ1-1	TRBV5-1	-	-	CASSLEQGTLMNTEAFF	TGCGCCAGCAGCTTGGAACAGGGTACCCTCATGAACACTGAAGCTTTCTTT
TRBJ2-6	TRBV19	-	-	CASSIVQTGANVLTF	TGTGCCAGTAGTATAGTTCAAACTGGGGCCAACGTCCTGACTTTC
TRBJ2-1	TRBV6-5	once	-	CASRRQGQANEQFF	TGTGCCAGTCGCCGGCAGGGACAAGCGAATGAGCAGTTCTTC
TRBJ2-5	TRBV7-3	-	TRBD1	CASSLTRDRGVTRETQYF	TGTGCCAGCAGCTTAACGCGTGACAGGGGGGTGACCAGAGAGACCCAGTACTTC
TRBJ2-1	TRBV5-1	-	TRBD2	CASSLEASGINEQFF	TGCGCCAGCAGCTTGGAGGCTAGCGGGATCAATGAGCAGTTCTTC
TRBJ2-3	TRBV11-2	-	TRBD2	CASSRMGSGGAVDTQYF	TGTGCCAGCAGCCGAATGGGCAGCGGGGGGGCGGTAGATACGCAGTATTTT
TRBJ1-1	TRBV19	-	-	CASSIRQGGSEAFF	TGTGCCAGTAGTATTCGCCAGGGAGGTAGTGAAGCTTTCTTT
TRBJ1-1	TRBV7-3	-	-	CASSLQGNTEAFF	TGTGCCAGCAGCTTGCAGGGGAACACTGAAGCTTTCTTT
TRBJ2-1	TRBV5-4	-	TRBD2	CASSLGGTSGSLEQFF	TGTGCCAGCAGCTTGGGGGGGACTAGCGGGAGTCTTGAGCAGTTCTTC
TRBJ2-6	TRBV19	-	TRBD2	CASTRSSGGATGANVLTF	TGTGCCAGTACCAGATCTAGCGGGGGGGCCACTGGGGCCAACGTCCTGACTTTC
TRBJ2-7	TRBV30	-	-	CAWKRVDGPLSYERYF	TGTGCCTGGAAGAGAGTCGACGGCCCTCTCTCCTACGAGCGGTACTTC